These 10 T cell receptor beta chains originate from one sample sequenced in a study of T cell responses to AZD1222 COVID-19 vaccine. Data came from immunoSEQ multiplex PCR; TCRdb stores just in-frame clones and leaves some out. The table shows around 72,000 clones, with 87% occurring only once. The source material was peripheral blood, sampled on day 0 of AZD1222 vaccination. The receptors shown here come from an adult in good health.

Comments on this clone: Relative to the germline gene, one junction end is altered; a read error may explain this. This rearrangement joins TRBV18 to TRBJ1-3; D remains unclear. The CDR3 has 16 residues. In germline, CDR1 is KGHSH, CDR2 LQKENI. In DNA, the CDR3 is TGTGTCAGCTCACCAGAGGACCCCGGCTCTGGAAACACCATATATTTT. Its protein is CVSSPEDPGSGNTIYF.

This clone was counted between two and nine times. Here the CDR3 DNA reads TGTGCCAGTAGTATCCACGACAGACCCTACGAGCAGTACTTC. This gives the protein CASSIHDRPYEQYF. The chain joins TRBV19 to TRBJ2-7; tentative D call: TRBD1 (5 bases). Germline assignment: CDR1 LNHDA and CDR2 SQIVND (reference sequence). There are 14 residues in the CDR3. Trimming shortened V by 3 bases and J by 2 bases, and 11 bases separated the two germline ends.

The chain links TRBV30 to TRBJ2-7; D is possibly TRBD2 (5 bases). The germline V gene encodes CDR1 GTSNPN and CDR2 SVGIG (reference sequence). The V and J ends lost 4 bases and 7 bases respectively, with 17 bases between them. There are 13 residues in the CDR3. CDR3 sequence reads: CAWIPGNGREQYF. The CDR3 region has the DNA TGTGCCTGGATCCCGGGGAACGGCCGTGAGCAGTACTTC.

The V and J genes are TRBV3-1 (or the pseudogene TRBV3-2) and TRBJ2-7; D remains ambiguous. CDR3 size: 11 residues. Germline CDR1 and CDR2: LGHDT and YNNKEL (reference sequence). Trimming stripped 1 base from V and 7 bases from J, with 5 bases between. CDR3 loop: CASSQGREQYF. CDR3 nucleotides: TGTGCCAGCAGCCAAGGCCGGGAGCAGTACTTC.

This chain links TRBV24-1 with TRBJ2-2, with unresolved D. From germline, CDR1 is KGHDR and CDR2 SFDVKD. V was cut by 3 bases and J by 7 bases, with 17 bases left in between. The CDR3 runs to 16 residues. The CDR3 is CATSDLTDSTGGELFF. CDR3 DNA: TGTGCCACCAGTGATCTCACTGACTCCACCGGCGGGGAGCTGTTTTTT.

The rearrangement joins TRBV5-1 to TRBJ2-3, with D unresolved. Germline V gene data show CDR1 as SGHRS and CDR2 as YFSETQ. CDR3 length: 14 residues. V shed 2 bases and J shed 0 bases, with 7 bases lying between them. CDR3 protein: CASSFDISTDTQYF. CDR3 bases: TGCGCCAGCAGCTTTGACATAAGCACAGATACGCAGTATTTT.

This clone was detected a few times. The V and J genes are TRBV30 and TRBJ1-1; the D is unclear. Trimming pared 2 bases from V and 2 bases from J, leaving 6 bases between. Germline V lookup: CDR1 GTSNPN, CDR2 SVGIG (reference sequence). The CDR3 runs to 12 residues. The CDR3 DNA follows: TGTGCCTGGAGTTTCCATAACACTGAAGCTTTCTTT. Translated: CAWSFHNTEAFF.

V and J are TRBV7-2 and TRBJ2-3; 10 bases are a match to TRBD1. CDR3 length: 15 amino acids. Germline trimming cut 1 base from V and 4 bases from J; bases unmatched to any gene: 2. Germline loops: CDR1 SGHTA, CDR2 FQGNSA. The CDR3 DNA reads as TGTGCCAGCAGCTTAGGGGACAGGGGTTCAGATACGCAGTATTTT. Its protein product is CASSLGDRGSDTQYF. The full variable domain, its missing parts supplied by reference TRBV7-2 and TRBJ2-3, is GAGVSQSPSNKVTEKGKDVELRCDPISGHTALYWYRQSLGQGLEFLIYFQGNSAPDKSGLPSDRFSAERTGGSVSTLTIQRTQQEDSAVYLCASSLGDRGSDTQYFGPGTRLTVL.

This chain connects TRBV2 to TRBJ1-1; D might be TRBD1 (6 bases). This CDR3 has 11 residues. Germline loops: CDR1 SNHLY, CDR2 FYNNEI. The ends were cut back, 6 bases at V and 7 bases at J, with 9 bases in the middle. CDR3 sequence: CASRDSNEAFF. CDR3 nucleotide sequence: TGTGCCAGCAGGGACAGTAATGAAGCTTTCTTT.

J is TRBJ2-5 and V is TRBV29-1, with 10 bases matching TRBD2. This CDR3 has 12 amino acids. After removal of 7 bases from V and 3 bases from J, the junction contained 2 bases not matched to a gene. Germline V lookup: CDR1 SQVTM, CDR2 ANQGSEA. The CDR3 sequence is CSGTSGEETQYF. CDR3 bases: TGCAGCGGGACTAGCGGCGAAGAGACCCAGTACTTC.